The T cell receptor (beta chain) described here comes from a study of blood T cell repertoires in COVID-19. Study-wide background: Acute and convalescent COVID-19 specimens originated in the United States, Italy and Spain. T cells, B-cell-depleted T cells, or PBMCs provided the cDNA or gDNA that served as material.

The germline gives CDR1 SNHLY, CDR2 FYNNEI. The CDR3 is 13 amino acids. Trimming took 9 bases from V and 3 from J; bases not matched to a gene: 5. Per the original data handling: Cell counts per sample came from amplifying reference gene primers. Produced via immunoSEQ multiplex PCR; TCRdb's table is partial and in-frame only. That table is the source of V, J and clone size, and D and trimming were worked out from the DNA. Counted here are 150,000 or so clones, about 90% occurring once; the ten biggest clones make up 6% to 7%. This receptor was obtained from a man older than 75 with acute or convalescent COVID-19. The sequenced sample was peripheral blood. The V and J genes are TRBV2 and TRBJ1-1, with TRBD1 matching 9 bases. The CDR3 region has the DNA TGTGCCAGGGCGACAGGGGGGGACACTGAAGCTTTCTTT. Its translation is CARATGGDTEAFF.